Listed here are 6 T cell receptor beta chains from one sample, sequenced in a study of blood T cell repertoires in COVID-19. Clones were sequenced by immunoSEQ multiplex PCR, and TCRdb holds only the in-frame ones, with some missing. The sample holds around 94,000 clones; 75% to 95% are singletons and the top ten take about 3.9%. Sequenced: peripheral blood. These receptor sequences come from a man younger than 30 with acute or convalescent COVID-19.

The rearrangement links TRBV3-1 (or the pseudogene TRBV3-2) to TRBJ2-7; the D gene is possibly TRBD1 (6 bases). This CDR3 has 14 residues. Trimming stripped 3 bases from V and 2 bases from J, with 11 bases between. The germline gives CDR1 LGHDT, CDR2 YNNKEL (reference sequence). CDR3 in DNA: TGTGCCAGCAGCCAGACAGGAAATCCCTACGAGCAGTACTTC. Translated: CASSQTGNPYEQYF.

The chain joins TRBV27 to TRBJ2-5, with D uncertain. Looked up from germline, CDR1 is MNHEY and CDR2 is SMNVEV (reference sequence). The V and J ends lost 3 bases and 5 bases respectively, with 13 bases between them. This CDR3 has 14 residues. The CDR3 loop reads CASSLTGSRETQYF. The CDR3 bases are TGTGCCAGCAGTTTGACTGGTTCGAGGGAGACCCAGTACTTC.

The genes are TRBV14 and TRBJ1-2, with TRBD1 identical over 8 bases. The CDR3 extends over 15 amino acids. Losses at the gene ends were 4 bases for V and 3 bases for J; bases not matched to a gene: 7. Per the germline V gene, CDR1 is SGHDN and CDR2 is FVKESK. The CDR3 reads CASSPRGQGYYGYTF. CDR3 coding DNA: TGTGCCAGCAGCCCAAGAGGACAGGGTTACTATGGCTACACCTTC. Supplemented by reference TRBV14 and TRBJ1-2, the full variable domain reads EAGVTQFPSHSVIEKGQTVTLRCDPISGHDNLYWYRRVMGKEIKFLLHFVKESKQDESGMPNNRFLAERTGGTYSTLKVQPAELEDSGVYFCASSPRGQGYYGYTFGSGTRLTVV.

The chain uses TRBV6-1 and TRBJ2-7; 11 nucleotides align to TRBD1. CDR3 size: 15 residues. V was clipped by 3 bases and J by 2 bases; unmatched bases: 3. The germline V gene has CDR1 MNHNS and CDR2 SASEGT. Here the CDR3 reads CASSEMGQGAYEQYF. The CDR3 coding sequence is TGTGCCAGCAGTGAGATGGGACAGGGGGCCTACGAGCAGTACTTC.

This chain connects TRBV6-6 to TRBJ2-7, with no clear D. The germline CDR1 and CDR2 sequences are MNHNY and SVGAGI (reference sequence). V was pared by 7 bases and J by 5 bases, with 15 bases between. The CDR3 is 13 residues long. CDR3: CASTESPRNEQYF. The CDR3, as DNA: TGTGCCAGCACCGAGTCCCCTAGAAACGAGCAGTACTTC.

V usage is TRBV18 and J usage is TRBJ1-5; D is ambiguous. This CDR3 is built from 16 residues. Germline V lookup: CDR1 KGHSH, CDR2 LQKENI. Trimming took off 4 bases at V and 2 bases at J, with 15 bases between the two ends. For the CDR3, the DNA is TGTGCCAGCTCACTAGTGAGGGTTTCGGGCAATCAGCCCCAGCATTTT. It translates to CASSLVRVSGNQPQHF. The full variable domain, in which reference TRBV18 and TRBJ1-5 provide the parts outside the CDR3, is NAGVMQNPRHLVRRRGQEARLRCSPMKGHSHVYWYRQLPEEGLKFMVYLQKENIIDESGMPKERFSAEFPKEGPSILRIQQVVRGDSAAYFCASSLVRVSGNQPQHFGDGTRLSIL.